The present TCR beta chain was sequenced within a study of regulatory dendritic cells for organ transplantation. Study-wide results and caveats: Naive T cells showed high diversity, memory cells less, memory CD8+ least.

The V gene's germline CDR1 is SNHLY and CDR2 FYNNEI. V was shortened by 6 bases and J by 5 bases, with 14 bases between the two germline ends. The CDR3 runs to 13 residues. This clone has just a few counts. As yet, its antigen is unknown. Memory T cells were CD45RO+, naive were CD45RA+, sorted by FACS. Here immunoSEQ multiplex PCR was the method, and the copy in TCRdb shows in-frame clones only, minus some. There are 29,000 or so clones in the sample; almost 80% occur only once, and about 2% lies in the top ten. The TCR was taken from a human donor in good health. The sample consisted of memory CD4+ T cells from blood. Described subset: CD45RO+ memory T cells. V usage is TRBV2 and J usage is TRBJ2-7; either TRBD1 or TRBD2 may fit D (5 bases each). In DNA, the CDR3 is TGTGCCAGCAGGCAAAGGGGAGACCACGAGCAGTACTTC. This translates into CASRQRGDHEQYF.